Presented here are 27 T cell receptor beta chains from one specimen sequenced in a study of blood T cell repertoires in COVID-19. Profiling relied on immunoSEQ multiplex PCR, and the TCRdb table lists in-frame clones only, not all of them. The sample yields over 60,000 clones, more than 75% seen once. Specimen: peripheral blood. The receptors were sampled from a human donor in a cohort sampled during active COVID-19.

This clone is a singleton in its sample. The chain links TRBV2 to TRBJ1-2, with D hard to call. V gave up 0 bases and J gave up 2 bases, with 10 bases separating them. Germline CDR1 and CDR2: SNHLY and FYNNEI. The CDR3 runs 15 residues. The CDR3 reads CASSEAARGNYGYTF. The CDR3 bases are TGTGCCAGCAGTGAAGCGGCGAGAGGAAACTATGGCTACACCTTC.

The CDR3 DNA reads as TGTGCCAGCACCAATCCAAGCCAGCCCCAGCATTTT. This translates into CASTNPSQPQHF. The rearrangement joins TRBV28 to TRBJ1-5; D remains ambiguous. V lost 7 bases, J lost 7 bases, and 11 bases lay in between. This CDR3 has 12 residues. CDR1 is MDHEN and CDR2 is SYDVKM in the germline V gene. Drawing the rest from reference TRBV28 and TRBJ1-5, the complete variable domain is DVKVTQSSRYLVKRTGEKVFLECVQDMDHENMFWYRQDPGLGLRLIYFSYDVKMKEKGDIPEGYSVSREKKERFSLILESASTNQTSMYLCASTNPSQPQHFGDGTRLSIL.

The V call is TRBV19, the J call TRBJ1-2; D perhaps matches TRBD1 (5 bases). Per the germline V gene, CDR1 is LNHDA and CDR2 is SQIVND (reference sequence). V gave up 1 base and J gave up 3 bases, with 9 bases separating them. This CDR3 is 14 amino acids long. DNA of the CDR3: TGTGCCAGTAGTATAGGTGGGGACTACTATGGCTACACCTTC. Its protein is CASSIGGDYYGYTF.

As DNA, the CDR3 is TGTGCCAGCAGCCCAGGACAGAACTATAATTCACCCCTCCACTTT. Amino acid sequence: CASSPGQNYNSPLHF. V gene TRBV7-9 combines with J gene TRBJ1-6; D possibly corresponds to TRBD1 (6 bases). The CDR3 contains 15 residues. V lost 5 bases, J lost 3 bases, and 11 bases lay in between. In germline, CDR1 is SEHNR, CDR2 FQNEAQ (reference sequence).

This sequence joins TRBV3-1 (or the pseudogene TRBV3-2) and TRBJ2-2; 7 bases line up with TRBD1. With V trimmed by 1 base and J by 3 bases, 2 bases remained unmatched. Germline CDR1 reads LGHDT; CDR2 reads YNNKEL (reference sequence). The CDR3 has 15 amino acids. The CDR3 loop reads CASSQGQGDTGELFF. In DNA, the CDR3 is TGTGCCAGCAGCCAAGGGCAGGGGGACACCGGGGAGCTGTTTTTT.

J is TRBJ2-5 and V is TRBV19, with 7 bases identical to TRBD1. CDR1 LNHDA and CDR2 SQIVND come from the germline V gene (reference sequence). The CDR3 covers 13 residues. V shed 5 bases and J 2 bases; nucleotides not matched to a gene: 2. The CDR3 sequence is CASSSQGQETQYF. The DNA of the CDR3 is TGTGCCAGTAGTTCACAGGGGCAAGAGACCCAGTACTTC.

The genes are TRBV5-1 and TRBJ1-2, with D perhaps TRBD1 (5 bases). Germline V gene sequence: CDR1 SGHRS, CDR2 YFSETQ. The V gene lost 5 bases and the J gene lost 7 bases, with 12 bases spanning the gap. The CDR3 runs to 12 residues. CDR3 sequence reads: CASSSPGPGYTF. CDR3 in DNA: TGCGCCAGCAGTTCCCCAGGGCCTGGCTACACCTTC.

The chain uses TRBV10-1 and TRBJ2-2; tentatively, D is TRBD1 (6 bases). In germline, CDR1 is WNHNN, CDR2 SYGVQD (reference sequence). This CDR3 has 13 amino acids. Trimming shortened V by 6 bases and J by 6 bases, and 11 bases separated the two germline ends. The chain's CDR3 is CASSQGLAGELFF. CDR3 sequence (DNA): TGCGCCAGCAGCCAGGGGTTGGCCGGGGAGCTGTTTTTT.

The chain links TRBV9 to TRBJ2-2; TRBD1 agrees at 10 bases. The V gene's germline CDR1 is SGDLS and CDR2 YYNGEE. The CDR3 runs to 16 residues. V trimming: 0 bases; J trimming: 6 bases; junction bases outside the gene matches: 5. In DNA form, the CDR3 reads TGTGCCAGCAGCGTAGCGCCGGGGACAGGGGCCGGGGAGCTGTTTTTT. Residues: CASSVAPGTGAGELFF.

The chain couples TRBV3-1 (or the pseudogene TRBV3-2) to TRBJ1-1; TRBD1 matches at 9 bases. J gave up 7 bases and V 4 bases, and 16 bases lay outside the gene matches. CDR3 length equals 17 residues. CDR1 and CDR2 from the germline V gene are LGHDT and YNNKEL (reference sequence). The CDR3 loop reads CASSPPFPGQGRGEAFF. CDR3 nucleotide sequence: TGTGCCAGCAGCCCGCCTTTTCCGGGACAGGGACGGGGTGAAGCTTTCTTT.

This rearrangement joins TRBV9 to TRBJ1-4, with D uncertain. The V gene's germline CDR1 is SGDLS and CDR2 YYNGEE. V was cut by 4 bases and J by 6 bases, with 16 bases left in between. CDR3 length: 15 amino acids. The CDR3 here is CASSPRSSWDEKLFF. CDR3 nucleotides: TGTGCCAGCAGCCCCCGGAGCTCGTGGGATGAAAAACTGTTTTTT.

The chain couples TRBV3-1 (or the pseudogene TRBV3-2) to TRBJ2-7; 7 bases match TRBD1. This CDR3 region has 12 residues. J was trimmed by 3 bases and V by 4 bases; bases with no gene match: 0. CDR1 and CDR2 from the germline V gene are LGHDT and YNNKEL (reference sequence). The chain's CDR3 is CASSRQGYEQYF. The CDR3 nucleotides are TGTGCCAGCAGCCGACAGGGCTACGAGCAGTACTTC.

The V and J genes are TRBV9 and TRBJ2-1, with 10 bases identical to TRBD2. The CDR3 consists of 16 residues. Per germline, CDR1 SGDLS and CDR2 YYNGEE. The junction had 10 bases not matched to a gene; V was cut back by 1 base and J by 9 bases. CDR3 protein: CASSVRTSGLEGEQFF. CDR3 coding DNA: TGTGCCAGCAGCGTACGGACTAGCGGATTAGAAGGTGAGCAGTTCTTC.

CDR3 bases: TGTGCCAGCAGCCCAGGTGCGGGGGGGCAAGATACGCAGTATTTT. Translating it yields CASSPGAGGQDTQYF. This chain joins TRBV7-9 and TRBJ2-3, with TRBD2 matching 9 bases. The length of the CDR3 is 15 residues. V was clipped by 5 bases and J by 5 bases; unmatched bases: 8. CDR1 SEHNR and CDR2 FQNEAQ come from the germline V gene (reference sequence).

The chain joins TRBV2 to TRBJ2-2, with TRBD2 as a possible D gene (5 bases). Germline V gene sequence: CDR1 SNHLY, CDR2 FYNNEI. The V gene lost 3 bases and the J gene lost 7 bases, with 6 bases spanning the gap. This CDR3 is built from 12 residues. The CDR3 sequence: CASSESGGELFF. In DNA, the CDR3 is TGTGCCAGCAGTGAGAGCGGCGGGGAGCTGTTTTTT.

The chain recombines TRBV7-9 with TRBJ2-3, with D possibly being TRBD2 (6 bases). Germline V gene data show CDR1 as SEHNR and CDR2 as FQNEAQ (reference sequence). The CDR3 totals 14 residues. The V and J ends lost 1 base and 8 bases respectively, with 13 bases between them. The CDR3 sequence is CASSLEGGSGTQYF. DNA of the CDR3: TGTGCCAGCAGCTTAGAAGGAGGGTCCGGTACGCAGTATTTT. Full variable domain (missing parts from reference TRBV7-9 and TRBJ2-3): DTGVSQNPRHKITKRGQNVTFRCDPISEHNRLYWYRQTLGQGPEFLTYFQNEAQLEKSRLLSDRFSAERPKGSFSTLEIQRTEQGDSAMYLCASSLEGGSGTQYFGPGTRLTVL.

The gene calls are TRBV18 and TRBJ2-5, with 8 bases identical to TRBD1. Germline assignment: CDR1 KGHSH and CDR2 LQKENI. This CDR3 spans 14 amino acids. The V and J ends lost 3 bases and 5 bases, in that order; junction bases with no gene match: 5. The DNA for the CDR3 is TGTGCCAGCTCACCTAACCAGGGGGCGGAGACCCAGTACTTC. This sequence encodes CASSPNQGAETQYF.

The chain recombines TRBV6-5 with TRBJ1-1; 8 bases are shared with TRBD1. Trimming took 1 base from V and 4 from J; bases not matched to a gene: 5. The CDR3 is 15 residues long. Germline V CDR1 and CDR2: MNHEY, SVGAGI. The DNA of the CDR3 is TGTGCCAGCAGTTACTTAGCCGACAGGGGCACTGAAGCTTTCTTT. Residues: CASSYLADRGTEAFF.

The chain combines TRBV6-8 with TRBJ2-1; 12 bases align to TRBD1. The ends lost 6 bases at V and 9 bases at J; junction bases unmatched: 21. Germline loops: CDR1 MNHGY, CDR2 SAAAGT. This CDR3 contains 19 residues. The CDR3 coding sequence is TGTGCCAGCAGCATCCACTCTACCTGGGACAGGGGGCGTAGGGGTGAGCAGTTCTTC. As protein: CASSIHSTWDRGRRGEQFF.

The chain has TRBV9 and TRBJ2-3; TRBD1 aligns across 8 bases. Germline lookup yields CDR1 SGDLS and CDR2 YYNGEE. CDR3 length: 14 residues. The V segment lost 3 bases and the J segment 4 bases; nucleotides outside the gene matches: 4. CDR3 in DNA: TGTGCCAGCAGCGAGGACAGGGCCCCAGATACGCAGTATTTT. Translated, it gives CASSEDRAPDTQYF.

The V and J genes are TRBV5-1 and TRBJ1-3; 7 bases align to TRBD1. Germline V gives CDR1 SGHRS, CDR2 YFSETQ. The CDR3 covers 16 residues. Trimming at V came to 0 bases and at J to 4 bases, leaving 7 bases not matched to a gene. CDR3 sequence reads: CASSLGDSQRGNTIYF. The CDR3 nucleotides read TGCGCCAGCAGCTTGGGGGACAGCCAAAGAGGAAACACCATATATTTT.

In this sample, this clone turned up a few times. The V and J genes are TRBV4-1 and TRBJ2-7, with 9 positions matching TRBD1. This CDR3 region has 14 residues. V was pared by 1 base and J by 3 bases, with 1 base of the junction left unmatched. CDR1 is MGHRA and CDR2 is YSYEKL in the germline V gene. The CDR3 DNA sequence: TGCGCCAGCAGCCAAGCGGGACAGGGCTACGAGCAGTACTTC. Translated: CASSQAGQGYEQYF.

This chain connects TRBV18 to TRBJ1-4; 8 nucleotides align to TRBD1. The CDR3 runs to 15 residues. Germline values: CDR1 KGHSH, CDR2 LQKENI. The V segment lost 0 bases and the J segment 8 bases; nucleotides outside the gene matches: 5. The DNA of the CDR3 is TGTGCCAGCTCACCACCGGGCAGGGGGCGAGAAAAACTGTTTTTT. Protein: CASSPPGRGREKLFF.

V usage is TRBV5-4 and J usage is TRBJ1-1, with D possibly TRBD1 on 5 matching bases. This CDR3 comprises 14 residues. The V gene lost 4 bases and the J gene lost 0 bases, with 10 bases spanning the gap. Per germline, CDR1 SGHNT and CDR2 YYREEE (reference sequence). The CDR3 bases are TGTGCCAGCAGCGTGACAGTCTTGAACACTGAAGCTTTCTTT. This gives the protein CASSVTVLNTEAFF.

This chain joins TRBV5-1 and TRBJ1-3; no clear D. The CDR3 extends over 15 amino acids. Germline V lookup: CDR1 SGHRS, CDR2 YFSETQ. V was trimmed by 2 bases and J by 2 bases, leaving 11 bases between them. In DNA form, the CDR3 reads TGCGCCAGCAGCTTCGCAGGTCTGACTGGAAACACCATATATTTT. Amino acid sequence: CASSFAGLTGNTIYF. Variable domain in full (rest from reference TRBV5-1 and TRBJ1-3): KAGVTQTPRYLIKTRGQQVTLSCSPISGHRSVSWYQQTPGQGLQFLFEYFSETQRNKGNFPGRFSGRQFSNSRSEMNVSTLELGDSALYLCASSFAGLTGNTIYFGEGSWLTVV.

This CDR3 reads CASSVGTGDEKLFF. The DNA for the CDR3 is TGTGCCAGCTCCGTGGGGACAGGGGATGAAAAACTGTTTTTT. V is TRBV18 and J is TRBJ1-4; 10 positions match TRBD1. The CDR3 is 14 amino acids. The germline V gene encodes CDR1 KGHSH and CDR2 LQKENI. V trimming: 6 bases; J trimming: 6 bases; junction bases outside the gene matches: 4.

The chain recombines TRBV11-2 with TRBJ1-4; a possible D gene is TRBD1 (5 bases). The V gene lost 3 bases and the J gene lost 8 bases, with 16 bases spanning the gap. CDR3 size: 15 residues. The germline V gene encodes CDR1 SGHAT and CDR2 FQNNGV. The CDR3 reads CASSLRIGAQEKLFF. The CDR3 coding sequence is TGTGCCAGCAGCTTGAGGATAGGGGCTCAGGAAAAACTGTTTTTT.